The T cell receptor (beta chain) under discussion was sequenced for a study of regulatory T cells in long-lasting Graves disease (dated by TCRdb to the early 2020s). Describing the broader study: Persistent Graves' disease meant more than 5 years of antithyroid drug treatment with TSH receptor autoantibodies that stayed positive. A total of roughly 33 samples were covered by TCR sequencing, comprising some 13 persistent and 20 or so newly diagnosed Graves' disease patients. In the clinical cohort, patients with persistent Graves' disease had used antithyroid drugs for an average of about 10 years. The study was registered as a clinical trial and conducted in China. Patients with persistent Graves' disease were compared with patients with newly diagnosed Graves' disease using TCR sequencing and RNA sequencing of peripheral blood.

Findings and caveats that apply to the study as a whole: The small sample size was acknowledged by the authors as a limitation that may reduce accuracy. Sequencing and analysis were restricted to the TCR beta chain. Persistent Graves' disease patients showed lower TCR Shannon entropy and fewer highly expanded clones than newly diagnosed patients, suggesting clonal expansion. Persistent disease showed preferential use of TRBV28, TRBJ1-2 and TRBJ2-5, whereas newly diagnosed disease favored TRBV20-1 and TRBJ2-1. Peripheral blood alone was examined, since thyroid tissue, which constituted the primary lesion, could not be accessed. More public clonotypes were shared among persistent patients (roughly 3,000) than among newly diagnosed patients (966).

This specimen's time point label, interpreted: persistent/refractory GD, antithyroid drugs over 5 years with positive TRAb. For both TCR sequencing and RNA sequencing, RNA was extracted from PBMCs using TRIzol. Graves' disease was diagnosed according to American Thyroid Association guidelines. Recruitment of patients was carried out at an endocrinology department in Xi'an, China. From each patient, 7.5 to 9.5 milliliters of peripheral blood was collected into an EDTA anticoagulant tube. Ficoll Paque Plus density gradient separation was used to isolate PBMCs, and no further T cell sorting was done. An Agilent 2100 Bioanalyzer and agarose gel were used to check RNA quality, and a NanoDrop 2000 was used to measure RNA concentration. Trimming at the junction amounts to 8 bases on V and 1 base on J, and the germline ends lie 14 bases apart. CDR1 LNHDA and CDR2 SQIVND are derived from the germline V gene (reference sequence). The CDR3 starts with the cysteine, ends with the phenylalanine, and has 14 residues. This entry keeps only the CDR3 DNA: 42 bases, framed from base 1.

Receptor amplification or capture employed multiplex PCR. TCRdb lists the instrument as Illumina HiSeq 4000. iRepertoire HTBI primers and Arm-PCR amplification of CDR3 regions were used to construct TCR beta libraries. Before sequencing, the PCR products underwent gel purification. The authors' analysis ran thus. Across samples, approximately 68 TRBV and 13 to 15 TRBJ segments were identified and used for gene usage analysis of CDR3 amino acid clonotypes. COPE and FqMerger were used to merge filtered high-quality paired reads into contigs. Contigs were aligned with BLAST to IMGT TRBV, TRBD and TRBJ reference genes, and CDR3 was defined per IMGT. Clonotypes above 0.1% frequency were classified as highly expanded clones. Repertoire diversity was measured by Shannon entropy, and V-J evenness by the Gini coefficient. A clonotype was considered public if more than one individual shared it. TCRdb reprocessed the public reads (quality trimming at Q25 with fastp, clone calling with MiXCR) and kept in-frame beta chains. Rows with one shared CDR3 protein collapse into an entry with the most common genes and DNA. TCRdb's processing, not the authors' own work, is the source of the V and J calls. The sample table lists a few hundred thousand distinct CDR3 sequences, about a quarter of them with a count of one. Over 25% of the sample goes to the ten largest clones.

Regarding this clonotype: Its antigen specificity is not known. No clone much larger than this one lies a single base away; base qualities are absent.

This TCR came from a female donor with Graves disease. The chain is assembled from TRBV19 and TRBJ1-1, with the D gene call left open. This material consisted of peripheral blood mononuclear cells (PBMCs), taken when the disease was refractory, from a patient treated with antithyroid drugs. In nucleotide form, the sequence is TGTGCCAGTCTAGGTTATCGAGGGAACACTGAAGCTTTCTTT. Translated, this gives CASLGYRGNTEAFF.